A single sample gave rise to the 16 T cell receptor beta chains below, sequenced in a study of CD8+ T cells in alopecia areata. Sample treatment: oral pan-JAK inhibitor, 5-10 mg twice daily. TCR sequencing used cDNA made by reverse transcription of extracted RNA. TCRdb's table, derived via immunoSEQ multiplex PCR, lists solely in-frame clones and lacks some. The sample carries approximately 100,000 clones, 60% recorded once. The material was CD8+ T cells sorted from blood, obtained between weeks 55 and 70, from a patient treated with tofacitinib. All receptors derive from a human donor with alopecia areata.

The chain joins TRBV6-5 to TRBJ1-1, with a tentative D call TRBD1 (6 bases). V was trimmed by 6 bases and J by 6 bases, leaving 17 bases between them. Germline-derived CDR1 and CDR2 are MNHEY and SVGAGI. This CDR3 comprises 14 residues. In nucleotides, the CDR3 is TGTGCCAGCAGCCCAGGGGCTGGTTACGCTGAAGCTTTCTTT. Translating it yields CASSPGAGYAEAFF.

The J gene is TRBJ1-5, the V gene TRBV5-6; D is possibly TRBD1 (5 bases). The V gene lost 4 bases and the J gene lost 7 bases, with 12 bases spanning the gap. CDR3 length equals 13 residues. CDR1 and CDR2 from the germline V gene are SGHDT and YYEEEE. In nucleotides, the CDR3 is TGTGCCAGCAGCCCGGGGACGGGGCAGCCCCAGCATTTT. Translated, it gives CASSPGTGQPQHF.

The J gene is TRBJ1-1, the V gene TRBV12-5; D gene unclear. The CDR3 is made up of 13 amino acids. Trimming stripped 7 bases from V and 7 bases from J, with 16 bases between. Germline V gene sequence: CDR1 LGHNT, CDR2 FRNRAP. Here the CDR3 DNA reads TGTGCTAGTGTTGGCGGAAGGGATATTGAAGCTTTCTTT. It translates to CASVGGRDIEAFF.

The chain joins TRBV12-5 to TRBJ2-5; TRBD1 aligns across 7 bases. V was pared by 11 bases and J by 9 bases, with 9 bases of the junction left unmatched. This CDR3 comprises 11 residues. In germline, CDR1 is LGHNT, CDR2 FRNRAP. Written as DNA, the CDR3 is TGTGCTGCTGGGGACAGTTCGGCCCAGTACTTC. As protein: CAAGDSSAQYF.

This clone has only a few counts. This chain joins TRBV29-1 and TRBJ1-4; D call uncertain. With 5 bases removed from V and 6 bases from J, the gap between germline ends came to 16 bases. The CDR3 spans 14 residues. Germline CDR1 SQVTM, CDR2 ANQGSEA. CDR3 in DNA: TGCAGCGTTTTCGGTCCCGGGTTGGATGAAAAACTGTTTTTT. It yields the protein CSVFGPGLDEKLFF. The full variable domain, in which reference TRBV29-1 and TRBJ1-4 provide the parts outside the CDR3, is SAVISQKPSRDICQRGTSLTIQCQVDSQVTMMFWYRQQPGQSLTLIATANQGSEATYESGFVIDKFPISRPNLTFSTLTVSNMSPEDSSIYLCSVFGPGLDEKLFFGSGTQLSVL.

The CDR3 loop is CASSLWEGYEQYF. CDR3 nucleotides: TGTGCCAGCTCCCTGTGGGAGGGCTACGAGCAGTACTTC. The rearrangement joins TRBV6-5 to TRBJ2-7; 7 bases match TRBD2. The CDR3 contains 13 residues. Germline V gene data show CDR1 as MNHEY and CDR2 as SVGAGI. The V segment lost 8 bases and the J segment 3 bases; nucleotides outside the gene matches: 7.

This clone was seen a few times. V and J are TRBV7-9 and TRBJ1-1, with 9 nucleotides matching TRBD1. The CDR3 totals 17 residues. Trimming at V came to 0 bases and at J to 3 bases, leaving 8 bases not matched to a gene. Germline V gives CDR1 SEHNR, CDR2 FQNEAQ (reference sequence). CDR3: CASSLAGQGLWDTEAFF. In DNA form, the CDR3 reads TGTGCCAGCAGCTTAGCGGGACAGGGACTCTGGGACACTGAAGCTTTCTTT.

The chain recombines TRBV30 with TRBJ1-1; D is perhaps TRBD1 (6 bases). With 0 bases removed from V and 4 bases from J, the gap between germline ends came to 15 bases. The V gene's germline CDR1 is GTSNPN and CDR2 SVGIG (reference sequence). The CDR3 runs to 15 residues. In DNA, the CDR3 is TGTGCCTGGAGTGTATTTGGGGGCTTGGCCACTGAAGCTTTCTTT. Encoded protein: CAWSVFGGLATEAFF.

The chain combines TRBV7-8 with TRBJ1-6, with D tentatively TRBD1 (5 bases). Trimming took 1 base from V and 7 from J, leaving 8 bases between them. Germline V gives CDR1 SGHVS, CDR2 FQNEAQ. The length of the CDR3 is 14 residues. CDR3 nucleotides: TGTGCCAGCAGCTTAGGACGGGGCAATTCACCCCTCCACTTT. The encoded protein is CASSLGRGNSPLHF.

The gene calls are TRBV15 and TRBJ2-7, with D maybe TRBD1 (6 bases). Trimming took off 4 bases at V and 0 bases at J, with 7 bases between the two ends. This CDR3 region has 13 residues. Germline V gene lookup returns CDR1 LNHNV and CDR2 YYDKDF (reference sequence). CDR3 DNA sequence: TGTGCCACCAGCAACAGGGTCTCCTACGAGCAGTACTTC. It encodes CATSNRVSYEQYF.

The rearrangement uses TRBV6-5 and TRBJ2-5; 8 bases are a match to TRBD1. V was clipped by 5 bases and J by 6 bases; unmatched bases: 11. Germline values: CDR1 MNHEY, CDR2 SVGAGI. The CDR3 extends over 15 amino acids. CDR3 nucleotide sequence: TGTGCCAGCAGTAACAGCCCAGGGGGCATTAAGACCCAGTACTTC. Translated, it gives CASSNSPGGIKTQYF.

The rearrangement uses TRBV6-5 and TRBJ2-5; 9 bases fit TRBD2. The CDR3 totals 16 residues. Germline values: CDR1 MNHEY, CDR2 SVGAGI. With 4 bases clipped from V and 4 bases from J, the junction kept 10 bases outside the gene matches. The CDR3 reads CASSWGSGGTGETQYF. In DNA form, the CDR3 reads TGTGCCAGCAGTTGGGGTAGCGGGGGAACAGGAGAGACCCAGTACTTC.

The table lists this clone with a few counts. The V and J genes are TRBV27 and TRBJ2-1; a possible D gene is TRBD2 (7 bases). With 3 bases removed from V and 7 bases from J, the gap between germline ends came to 13 bases. There are 14 residues in the CDR3. Germline V gives CDR1 MNHEY, CDR2 SMNVEV (reference sequence). The CDR3 DNA sequence: TGTGCCAGCAGTTTCGGGGGGCCTAGGAATGAGCAGTTCTTC. Protein sequence: CASSFGGPRNEQFF.

Only a few counts were recorded for this clone. The J gene is TRBJ2-1, the V gene TRBV29-1, with unresolved D. Trimming removed 3 bases from V and 6 bases from J, with 6 bases in between. Germline-derived CDR1 and CDR2 are SQVTM and ANQGSEA. The CDR3 extends over 11 amino acids. For the CDR3, the DNA is TGCAGCGTTGATCTAAGCAATGAGCAGTTCTTC. Its translation: CSVDLSNEQFF.

V gene TRBV15 combines with J gene TRBJ2-2, with 7 bases lining up with TRBD1. The CDR3 spans 15 residues. The germline CDR1 and CDR2 sequences are LNHNV and YYDKDF (reference sequence). V lost 7 bases and J lost 2; bases outside the gene matches: 7. CDR3 loop: CATTDDRANTGELFF. For the CDR3, the DNA is TGTGCCACCACGGATGACAGGGCTAACACCGGGGAGCTGTTTTTT.

The V call is TRBV29-1, the J call TRBJ2-3; no reliable D call. Trimming took 8 bases from V and 3 from J, leaving 6 bases between them. In germline, CDR1 is SQVTM, CDR2 ANQGSEA. The CDR3 consists of 10 residues. CDR3 in amino acids: CSLLTDTQYF. The CDR3 coding sequence is TGCAGCCTCCTAACAGATACGCAGTATTTT.